Listed below are T cell receptor beta chains from one sample, sequenced in a study of technical replicates of blood from four donors. TCRdb's table, derived via immunoSEQ multiplex PCR, lists solely in-frame clones and lacks some. The sample records tens of thousands of clones, about 96% being singletons. The sequencing input was T cells isolated from PBMCs. These receptors came from a human donor in good health. Both conserved end residues are trimmed from each CDR3. Each record gives: CDR3 length, V gene, CDR3 protein.

13,TRBV4-1,ATSNSGGSRETQY
14,TRBV5-1,ASSLGSGGHTDTQY
10,TRBV10-2,ASGDLTREQF
14,TRBV5-6,ASRDMTSGTYNEQF
14,TRBV11-2,ASSLDFWGQRETQY
11,TRBV10-1,ASSLSGANVLT
13,TRBV7-6,ASSLGPEVNTEAF
13,TRBV4-2,ASSQTGANNYGYT
13,TRBV5-4,ASSLGNTGAETQY
14,TRBV5-1,ASSLGPGQGNQPQH
12,TRBV6-5,ASSRPGQGTEAF
13,TRBV5-4,ASSTSEVAGSTQY
16,TRBV5-1,ASSLSSSGGAGTYEQY
11,TRBV4-1,ASSQAQGIEAF
12,TRBV9,ASSPSFSGNTIY
18,TRBV18,ASSPEGQVICHRTNEKLF
13,TRBV11-3,ASSPLAGATDTQY
11,TRBV28,ASSQWRHYEQY
11,TRBV19,ATKRGKDTEAF
12,TRBV7-9,ASSPPPGGTEAF
12,TRBV5-5,ASSLVGEGDTQY
13,TRBV4-2,ASSQDPGGYTEAF
12,TRBV5-4,ASRGDRLNEKLF
13,TRBV5-1,ASSFLAGYQETQY